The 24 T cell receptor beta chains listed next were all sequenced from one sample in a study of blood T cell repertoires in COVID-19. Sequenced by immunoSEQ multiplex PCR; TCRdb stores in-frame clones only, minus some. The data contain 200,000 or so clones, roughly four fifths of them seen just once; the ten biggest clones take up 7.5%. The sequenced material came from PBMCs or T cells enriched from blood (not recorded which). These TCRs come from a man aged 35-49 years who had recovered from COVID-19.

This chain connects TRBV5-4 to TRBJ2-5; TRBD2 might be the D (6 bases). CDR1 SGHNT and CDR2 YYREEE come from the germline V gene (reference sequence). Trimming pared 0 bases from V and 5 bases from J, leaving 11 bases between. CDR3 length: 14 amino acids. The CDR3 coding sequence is TGTGCCAGCAGCTTGGGGGGGAGGAAGGAGACCCAGTACTTC. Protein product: CASSLGGRKETQYF.

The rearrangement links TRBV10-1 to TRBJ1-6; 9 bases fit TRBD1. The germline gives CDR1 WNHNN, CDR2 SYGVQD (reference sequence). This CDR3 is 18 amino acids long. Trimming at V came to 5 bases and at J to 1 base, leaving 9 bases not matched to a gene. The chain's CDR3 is CASSIGTGIRSYNSPLHF. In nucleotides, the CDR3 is TGCGCCAGCAGTATCGGGACAGGGATTAGATCCTATAATTCACCCCTCCACTTT.

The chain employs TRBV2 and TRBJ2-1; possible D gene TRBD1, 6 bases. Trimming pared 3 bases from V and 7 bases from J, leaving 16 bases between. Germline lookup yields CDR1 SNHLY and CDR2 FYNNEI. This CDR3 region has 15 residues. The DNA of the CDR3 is TGTGCCAGCAGTGAGAGGACAGCCCTAAGGAATGAGCAGTTCTTC. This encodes CASSERTALRNEQFF.

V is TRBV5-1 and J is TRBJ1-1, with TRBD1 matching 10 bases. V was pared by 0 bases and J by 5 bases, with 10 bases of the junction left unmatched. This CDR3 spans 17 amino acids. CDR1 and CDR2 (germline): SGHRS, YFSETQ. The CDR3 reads CASSLETRDRGGTEAFF. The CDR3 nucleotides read TGCGCCAGCAGCTTGGAAACGCGGGACAGGGGTGGGACTGAAGCTTTCTTT. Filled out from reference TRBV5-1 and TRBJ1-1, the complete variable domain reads KAGVTQTPRYLIKTRGQQVTLSCSPISGHRSVSWYQQTPGQGLQFLFEYFSETQRNKGNFPGRFSGRQFSNSRSEMNVSTLELGDSALYLCASSLETRDRGGTEAFFGQGTRLTVV.

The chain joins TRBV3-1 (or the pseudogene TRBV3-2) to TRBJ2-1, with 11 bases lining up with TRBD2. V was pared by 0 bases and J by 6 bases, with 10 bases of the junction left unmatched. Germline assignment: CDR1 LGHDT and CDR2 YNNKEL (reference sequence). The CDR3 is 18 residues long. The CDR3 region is CASSQEAGSGGAANEQFF. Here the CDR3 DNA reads TGTGCCAGCAGCCAAGAAGCGGGTAGCGGGGGGGCCGCCAATGAGCAGTTCTTC.

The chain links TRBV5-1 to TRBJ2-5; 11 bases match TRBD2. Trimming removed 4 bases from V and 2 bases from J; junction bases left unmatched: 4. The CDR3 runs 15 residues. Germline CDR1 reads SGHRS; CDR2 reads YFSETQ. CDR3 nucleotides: TGCGCCAGCAGCCCTAGCGGGGGGTTACAAGAGACCCAGTACTTC. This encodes CASSPSGGLQETQYF.

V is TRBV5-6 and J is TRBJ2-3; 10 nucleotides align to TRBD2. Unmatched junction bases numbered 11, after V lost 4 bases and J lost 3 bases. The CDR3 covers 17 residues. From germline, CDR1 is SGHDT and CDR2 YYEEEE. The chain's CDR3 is CASSRLFHSGGTDTQYF. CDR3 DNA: TGTGCCAGCAGCCGTTTATTCCATAGCGGGGGGACAGATACGCAGTATTTT.

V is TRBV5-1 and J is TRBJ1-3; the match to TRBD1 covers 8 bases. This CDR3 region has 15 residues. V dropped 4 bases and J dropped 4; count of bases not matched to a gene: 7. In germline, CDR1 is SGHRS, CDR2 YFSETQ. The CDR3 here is CASSMGQVDGNTIYF. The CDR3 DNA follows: TGCGCCAGCAGCATGGGACAGGTGGACGGAAACACCATATATTTT.

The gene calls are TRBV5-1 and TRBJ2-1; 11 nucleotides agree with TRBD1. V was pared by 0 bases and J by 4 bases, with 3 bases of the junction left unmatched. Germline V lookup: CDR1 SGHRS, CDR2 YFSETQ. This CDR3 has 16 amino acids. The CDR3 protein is CASSLEGQGGYNEQFF. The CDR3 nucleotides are TGCGCCAGCAGCTTGGAGGGACAGGGGGGTTACAATGAGCAGTTCTTC.

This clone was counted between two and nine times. CDR3 region: CASSPKVRYRNTEAFF. The DNA of the CDR3 is TGTGCCAGCAGTCCAAAGGTCAGGTATCGGAACACTGAAGCTTTCTTT. The rearrangement joins TRBV28 to TRBJ1-1; D call uncertain. Germline V lookup: CDR1 MDHEN, CDR2 SYDVKM. V was trimmed by 5 bases and J by 1 base, leaving 17 bases between them. CDR3 length: 16 residues.

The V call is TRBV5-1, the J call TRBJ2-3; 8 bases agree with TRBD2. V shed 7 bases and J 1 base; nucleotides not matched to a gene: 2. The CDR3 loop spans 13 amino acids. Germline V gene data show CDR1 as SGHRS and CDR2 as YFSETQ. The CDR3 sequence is CASRAGGTDTQYF. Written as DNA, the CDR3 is TGCGCCAGCCGAGCGGGGGGCACAGATACGCAGTATTTT.

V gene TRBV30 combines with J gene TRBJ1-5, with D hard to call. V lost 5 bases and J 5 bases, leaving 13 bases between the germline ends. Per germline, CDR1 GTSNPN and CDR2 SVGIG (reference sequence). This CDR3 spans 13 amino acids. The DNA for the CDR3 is TGTGCCTGGGGGCTCGCACTGGATCAGCCCCAGCATTTT. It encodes CAWGLALDQPQHF.

The CDR3 region is CASGLFREQFF. The CDR3 nucleotides are TGTGCTAGTGGCCTGTTTCGTGAGCAGTTCTTC. This chain links TRBV12-5 with TRBJ2-1, with no clear D. The ends were cut back, 6 bases at V and 9 bases at J, with 9 bases in the middle. This CDR3 has 11 amino acids. Germline lookup yields CDR1 LGHNT and CDR2 FRNRAP. Filled out from reference TRBV12-5 and TRBJ2-1, the complete variable domain reads DARVTQTPRHKVTEMGQEVTMRCQPILGHNTVFWYRQTMMQGLELLAYFRNRAPLDDSGMPKDRFSAEMPDATLATLKIQPSEPRDSAVYFCASGLFREQFFGPGTRLTVL.

The CDR3 is CASSGTGGGGTQYF. In nucleotides, the CDR3 is TGCGCCAGCAGCGGAACAGGGGGCGGCGGGACCCAGTACTTC. The rearrangement uses TRBV5-1 and TRBJ2-5; 9 bases line up with TRBD1. The CDR3 sequence is 14 residues long. Germline V lookup: CDR1 SGHRS, CDR2 YFSETQ. With 4 bases clipped from V and 7 bases from J, the junction kept 8 bases outside the gene matches.

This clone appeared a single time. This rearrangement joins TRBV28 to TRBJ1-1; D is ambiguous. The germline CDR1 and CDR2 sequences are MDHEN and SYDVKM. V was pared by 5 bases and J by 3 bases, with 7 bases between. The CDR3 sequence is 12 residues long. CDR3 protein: CASSLEYTEAFF. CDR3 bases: TGTGCCAGCAGTCTAGAGTACACTGAAGCTTTCTTT. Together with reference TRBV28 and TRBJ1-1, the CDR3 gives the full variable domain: DVKVTQSSRYLVKRTGEKVFLECVQDMDHENMFWYRQDPGLGLRLIYFSYDVKMKEKGDIPEGYSVSREKKERFSLILESASTNQTSMYLCASSLEYTEAFFGQGTRLTVV.

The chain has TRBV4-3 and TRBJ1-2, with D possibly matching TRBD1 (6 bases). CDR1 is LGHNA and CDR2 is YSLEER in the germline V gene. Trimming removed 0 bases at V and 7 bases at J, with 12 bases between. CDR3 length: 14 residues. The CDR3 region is CASSQDRDTRGYTF. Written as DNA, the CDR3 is TGCGCCAGCAGCCAAGACCGGGACACTCGTGGCTACACCTTC.

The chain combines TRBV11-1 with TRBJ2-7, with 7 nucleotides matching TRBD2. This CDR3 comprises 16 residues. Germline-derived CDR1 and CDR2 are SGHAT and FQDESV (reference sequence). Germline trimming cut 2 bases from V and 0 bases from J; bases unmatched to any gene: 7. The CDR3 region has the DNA TGTGCCAGCAGCTTACCGCGGGGGTTTAGCTCCTACGAGCAGTACTTC. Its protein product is CASSLPRGFSSYEQYF.

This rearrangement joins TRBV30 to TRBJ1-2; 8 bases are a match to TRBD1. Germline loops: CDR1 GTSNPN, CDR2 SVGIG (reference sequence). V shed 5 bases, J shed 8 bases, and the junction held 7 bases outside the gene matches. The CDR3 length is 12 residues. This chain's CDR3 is CAWGTGGRGYTF. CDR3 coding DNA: TGTGCCTGGGGGACAGGTGGAAGAGGCTACACCTTC.

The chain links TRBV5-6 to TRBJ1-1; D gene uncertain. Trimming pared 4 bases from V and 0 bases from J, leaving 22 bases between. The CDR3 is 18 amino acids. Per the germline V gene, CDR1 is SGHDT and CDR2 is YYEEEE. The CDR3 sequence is CASSPGKGLSAMNTEAFF. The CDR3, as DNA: TGTGCCAGCAGCCCGGGGAAAGGGTTGTCGGCGATGAACACTGAAGCTTTCTTT. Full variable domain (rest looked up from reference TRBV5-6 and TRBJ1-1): DAGVTQSPTHLIKTRGQQVTLRCSPKSGHDTVSWYQQALGQGPQFIFQYYEEEERQRGNFPDRFSGHQFPNYSSELNVNALLLGDSALYLCASSPGKGLSAMNTEAFFGQGTRLTVV.

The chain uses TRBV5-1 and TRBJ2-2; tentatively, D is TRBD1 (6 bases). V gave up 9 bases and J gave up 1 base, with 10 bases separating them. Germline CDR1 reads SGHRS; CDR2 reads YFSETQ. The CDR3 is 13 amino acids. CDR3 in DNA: TGCGCCATGAGGACAGAGAACACCGGGGAGCTGTTTTTT. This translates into CAMRTENTGELFF.

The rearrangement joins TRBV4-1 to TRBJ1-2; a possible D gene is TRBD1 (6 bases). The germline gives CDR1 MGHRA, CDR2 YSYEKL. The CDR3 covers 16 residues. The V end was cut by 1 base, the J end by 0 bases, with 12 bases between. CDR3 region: CASSQAWWTANYGYTF. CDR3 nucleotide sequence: TGCGCCAGCAGCCAAGCATGGTGGACAGCTAACTATGGCTACACCTTC.

The CDR3, as DNA: TGTGCCAGCAGTTACTCTCTTTATACGAGGGAGGAGACCCAGTACTTC. The encoded protein is CASSYSLYTREETQYF. The rearrangement uses TRBV6-5 and TRBJ2-5, with D possibly being TRBD2 (5 bases). CDR1 is MNHEY and CDR2 is SVGAGI in the germline V gene. This CDR3 contains 16 residues. V was pared by 0 bases and J by 5 bases, with 16 bases between.

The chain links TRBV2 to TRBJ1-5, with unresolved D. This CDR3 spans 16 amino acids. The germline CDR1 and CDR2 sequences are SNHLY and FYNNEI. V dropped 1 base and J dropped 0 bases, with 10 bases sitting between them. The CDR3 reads CASSEDRWASNQPQHF. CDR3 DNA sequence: TGTGCCAGCAGTGAAGATAGGTGGGCTAGCAATCAGCCCCAGCATTTT.

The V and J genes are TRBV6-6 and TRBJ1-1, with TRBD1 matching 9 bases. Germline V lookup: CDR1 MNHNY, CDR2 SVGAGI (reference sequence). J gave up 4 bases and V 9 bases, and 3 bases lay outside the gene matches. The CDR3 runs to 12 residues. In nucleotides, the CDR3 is TGTGCCAGTGTGGACAGGGGCACTGAAGCTTTCTTT. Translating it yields CASVDRGTEAFF.